These 27 T cell receptor beta chains originate from one sample sequenced in a study of cytomegalovirus exposure and HLA in healthy donors. The PCR contained 60 Vbeta and 13 Jbeta primers. Sequencing was performed with immunoSEQ multiplex PCR; in TCRdb, only in-frame clones are kept and a portion is missing. The profile covers some 42,000 clones, with roughly half appearing a single time and around 10% taken by the ten largest. Sample: PBMCs. The receptors were gathered from a human donor in good health.

This chain connects TRBV2 to TRBJ2-1, with D perhaps TRBD2 (5 bases). Trimming removed 8 bases at V and 0 bases at J, with 11 bases between. The CDR3 has 14 amino acids. The germline V gene has CDR1 SNHLY and CDR2 FYNNEI. The CDR3 here is CASSRELSYNEQFF. The CDR3 region has the DNA TGTGCCAGCTCCCGGGAACTCTCCTACAATGAGCAGTTCTTC.

This clone was observed at least ten times. V and J are TRBV10-1 and TRBJ1-4, with a possible D match to TRBD1 (6 bases). Trimming removed 6 bases from V and 8 bases from J, with 22 bases in between. This CDR3 has 16 residues. Germline V CDR1 and CDR2: WNHNN, SYGVQD (reference sequence). This chain's CDR3 is CASRVSHTTGREKLFF. The CDR3 DNA is TGCGCCAGCAGAGTGAGTCATACGACAGGCAGGGAAAAACTGTTTTTT.

This clone is a singleton in its sample. The rearrangement joins TRBV19 to TRBJ2-2; TRBD1 agrees at 7 bases. The junction had 13 bases not matched to a gene; V was cut back by 9 bases and J by 3 bases. The CDR3 totals 16 residues. Germline V gives CDR1 LNHDA, CDR2 SQIVND (reference sequence). The CDR3 reads CASKTPTGPHTGELFF. The CDR3 coding sequence is TGTGCCAGCAAAACTCCGACAGGGCCCCACACCGGGGAGCTGTTTTTT.

The chain has TRBV9 and TRBJ2-5, with a possible D match to TRBD1 (5 bases). The J call may not be correct, given that the DNA end is closer to TRBJ2-7. Germline V gene data show CDR1 as SGDLS and CDR2 as YYNGEE. The CDR3 consists of 15 residues. The CDR3 sequence is CASSVGFRQPYEQYF. DNA for the CDR3: TGTGCCAGCAGCGTAGGGTTTCGACAGCCCTACGAGCAGTACTTC.

The gene calls are TRBV14 and TRBJ1-2, with D hard to call. The V and J ends lost 0 bases and 4 bases respectively, with 6 bases between them. CDR1 and CDR2 from the germline V gene are SGHDN and FVKESK. There are 13 residues in the CDR3. In DNA, the CDR3 is TGTGCCAGCAGCCAAGATCTGAGCTATGGCTACACCTTC. Encoded protein: CASSQDLSYGYTF. The variable domain in full, completed from reference TRBV14 and TRBJ1-2, reads EAGVTQFPSHSVIEKGQTVTLRCDPISGHDNLYWYRRVMGKEIKFLLHFVKESKQDESGMPNNRFLAERTGGTYSTLKVQPAELEDSGVYFCASSQDLSYGYTFGSGTRLTVV.

The chain carries TRBV19 and TRBJ1-6, with TRBD1 matching 10 bases. Unmatched junction bases numbered 9, after V lost 5 bases and J lost 8 bases. Germline V CDR1 and CDR2: LNHDA, SQIVND (reference sequence). This CDR3 is built from 16 residues. The CDR3 is CASSPRDRGTYSPLHF. In DNA, the CDR3 is TGTGCCAGTAGTCCCCGGGACAGGGGAACATATTCACCCCTCCACTTT.

The chain has TRBV6-5 and TRBJ1-2; a weak D match, TRBD1 (5 bases). CDR3 length equals 15 residues. V was cut by 6 bases and J by 4 bases, with 18 bases left in between. Germline V gene data show CDR1 as MNHEY and CDR2 as SVGAGI. Here the CDR3 DNA reads TGTGCCAGCAGCTTATCCTTCGACGGGGGCTATGGCTACACCTTC. Protein product: CASSLSFDGGYGYTF.

The chain uses TRBV11-2 and TRBJ2-2; 7 bases are shared with TRBD1. Germline CDR1 and CDR2: SGHAT and FQNNGV. V lost 5 bases and J lost 3; bases outside the gene matches: 6. This CDR3 comprises 15 residues. CDR3 residues: CASSQTGRDTGELFF. For the CDR3, the DNA is TGTGCCAGCAGCCAGACAGGGCGGGACACCGGGGAGCTGTTTTTT.

The chain couples TRBV19 to TRBJ2-5; D is perhaps TRBD1 (5 bases). The end of the DNA is better explained by TRBJ2-7, so the J call may be wrong. Germline V gene sequence: CDR1 LNHDA, CDR2 SQIVND (reference sequence). This CDR3 is built from 20 residues. CDR3 bases: TGTGCCAGTAGTATCCAGGTGGGGCCCGGGCTTGGGCGCTCCATCTACGAGCAGTACTTC. This translates into CASSIQVGPGLGRSIYEQYF.

The rearrangement uses TRBV19 and TRBJ1-2; 7 nucleotides match TRBD1. J was trimmed by 1 base and V by 6 bases; bases with no gene match: 5. From germline, CDR1 is LNHDA and CDR2 SQIVND (reference sequence). The CDR3 length is 14 residues. This CDR3 is CASSTGTVNYGYTF. CDR3 in DNA: TGTGCCAGTAGCACCGGGACAGTTAACTATGGCTACACCTTC. The full variable domain, rest sourced from reference TRBV19 and TRBJ1-2, is DGGITQSPKYLFRKEGQNVTLSCEQNLNHDAMYWYRQDPGQGLRLIYYSQIVNDFQKGDIAEGYSVSREKKESFPLTVTSAQKNPTAFYLCASSTGTVNYGYTFGSGTRLTVV.

The chain combines TRBV27 with TRBJ1-2; 9 bases map to TRBD1. The CDR3 loop spans 14 amino acids. Looked up from germline, CDR1 is MNHEY and CDR2 is SMNVEV (reference sequence). V lost 8 bases and J lost 8; bases outside the gene matches: 12. The CDR3 protein is CASLDTGGAWGYTF. CDR3 sequence (DNA): TGTGCCAGCCTGGATACAGGGGGCGCGTGGGGCTACACCTTC.

This chain uses TRBV6-1 with TRBJ2-6; possibly TRBD1 for D (5 bases). Germline V gives CDR1 MNHNS, CDR2 SASEGT. V was cut by 9 bases and J by 0 bases, with 12 bases left in between. The CDR3 runs 15 residues. CDR3 nucleotide sequence: TGTGCCAGTGGGGCAGGAAACTCTGGGGCCAACGTCCTGACTTTC. This codes for CASGAGNSGANVLTF.

As for this clone: One junction end does not reproduce the germline sequence, and a read error may be involved. Other DNA sequences within the sample encode an identical CDR3. V is TRBV5-6 and J is TRBJ2-5, with 7 nucleotides matching TRBD2. CDR3 length: 14 amino acids. Germline V gene lookup returns CDR1 SGHDT and CDR2 YYEEEE. The CDR3, as DNA: TGTGCCAGCAGCCCGCCGTGGGGGGGAGAGACCCAATACTTC. Translated, it gives CASSPPWGGETQYF.

The chain couples TRBV19 to TRBJ1-1, with D possibly being TRBD1 (5 bases). Germline CDR1 reads LNHDA; CDR2 reads SQIVND (reference sequence). Trimming pared 10 bases from V and 1 base from J, leaving 16 bases between. This CDR3 has 14 amino acids. CDR3 residues: CAIARGGGNTEAFF. The CDR3 coding sequence is TGTGCCATTGCCCGGGGCGGGGGGAACACTGAAGCTTTCTTT. Supplemented by reference TRBV19 and TRBJ1-1, the full variable domain reads DGGITQSPKYLFRKEGQNVTLSCEQNLNHDAMYWYRQDPGQGLRLIYYSQIVNDFQKGDIAEGYSVSREKKESFPLTVTSAQKNPTAFYLCAIARGGGNTEAFFGQGTRLTVV.

This clone was observed a handful of times. The gene calls are TRBV6-5 and TRBJ2-3, with TRBD2 matching over 7 bases. Trimming removed 7 bases from V and 2 bases from J; junction bases left unmatched: 9. The CDR3 is 15 residues long. Germline lookup yields CDR1 MNHEY and CDR2 SVGAGI. The CDR3 nucleotides read TGTGCCAGCATTCTCCGAGCGGGGCTCACAGATACGCAGTATTTT. It is translated as CASILRAGLTDTQYF.

V is TRBV18 and J is TRBJ2-1; D call uncertain. Trimming stripped 5 bases from V and 5 bases from J, with 10 bases between. CDR3 size: 13 residues. CDR1 and CDR2 from the germline V gene are KGHSH and LQKENI. CDR3 protein: CASSSRPDNEQFF. The CDR3 DNA reads TGTGCCAGCTCATCTAGGCCTGACAATGAGCAGTTCTTC.

This clone has just a few counts. The chain combines TRBV6-5 with TRBJ1-1; D gene uncertain. In germline, CDR1 is MNHEY, CDR2 SVGAGI. The V end lost 5 bases, the J end lost 10 bases, and 17 bases lay between the germline ends. The CDR3 length is 13 residues. CDR3 protein: CASSEVRIRGAFF. The CDR3 coding sequence is TGTGCCAGCAGTGAGGTTAGAATCCGGGGAGCTTTCTTT.

A few counts support this clone. V gene TRBV6-5 combines with J gene TRBJ2-3; 7 bases map to TRBD2. The V and J ends lost 4 bases and 2 bases, in that order; junction bases with no gene match: 6. Germline CDR1 MNHEY, CDR2 SVGAGI. This CDR3 has 15 residues. For the CDR3, the DNA is TGTGCCAGCAGTTCTGATCTAGCGGCCACAGATACGCAGTATTTT. As protein: CASSSDLAATDTQYF.

This clone has only a few counts. The rearrangement links TRBV14 to TRBJ1-1, with 9 bases lining up with TRBD1. Germline loops: CDR1 SGHDN, CDR2 FVKESK. The CDR3 consists of 13 residues. With 0 bases clipped from V and 9 bases from J, the junction kept 2 bases outside the gene matches. CDR3 amino acids: CASSQDGTGKAFF. CDR3 bases: TGTGCCAGCAGCCAAGACGGGACAGGGAAAGCTTTCTTT.

A few counts support this clone. The rearrangement links TRBV5-4 to TRBJ2-1; 7 nucleotides align to TRBD2. Germline V gene lookup returns CDR1 SGHNT and CDR2 YYREEE (reference sequence). The CDR3 totals 15 residues. The V gene end was trimmed by 0 bases and the J gene end by 5 bases; junction bases not matched to a gene: 5. CDR3 coding DNA: TGTGCCAGCAGCTTGGCGCGGGGGTCAGACAATGAGCAGTTCTTC. Encoded protein: CASSLARGSDNEQFF.

V and J are TRBV4-1 and TRBJ2-7, with 10 bases identical to TRBD2. Germline trimming cut 0 bases from V and 7 bases from J; bases unmatched to any gene: 12. This CDR3 spans 17 amino acids. Looked up from germline, CDR1 is MGHRA and CDR2 is YSYEKL. CDR3 region: CASSQDILLAGVREQYF. The CDR3 DNA reads TGCGCCAGCAGCCAAGACATCCTCCTAGCGGGAGTGAGAGAGCAGTACTTC.

This clone was counted a single time. This chain connects TRBV7-3 to TRBJ1-1; possible D gene TRBD1, 6 bases. Trimming pared 5 bases from V and 1 base from J, leaving 14 bases between. The CDR3 is 15 amino acids. CDR1 is SGHTA and CDR2 is FQGTGA in the germline V gene. The CDR3 here is CASSRNGQTNTEAFF. The CDR3 nucleotides are TGTGCCAGCAGCCGAAACGGACAGACGAACACTGAAGCTTTCTTT.

This CDR3 reads CASSSLPTDTQYF. The CDR3 region has the DNA TGTGCCAGCAGCTCCCTACCCACAGATACGCAGTATTTT. The V gene is TRBV7-3, the J gene TRBJ2-3; D not certain. In germline, CDR1 is SGHTA, CDR2 FQGTGA. V lost 4 bases to trimming and J lost 2 bases, with 7 bases between them. The CDR3 length is 13 residues.

This sequence joins TRBV19 and TRBJ1-2; 8 positions match TRBD1. V dropped 4 bases and J dropped 0; count of bases not matched to a gene: 10. The V gene's germline CDR1 is LNHDA and CDR2 SQIVND (reference sequence). The CDR3 has 17 residues. CDR3 in amino acids: CASSNDRGGLPNYGYTF. The CDR3 region has the DNA TGTGCCAGTAGTAACGACAGGGGAGGGCTTCCTAACTATGGCTACACCTTC.

V usage is TRBV30 and J usage is TRBJ1-5, with a tentative D call TRBD1 (5 bases). The germline V gene encodes CDR1 GTSNPN and CDR2 SVGIG (reference sequence). The CDR3 contains 13 residues. Trimming took off 5 bases at V and 3 bases at J, with 11 bases between the two ends. The CDR3 here is CAWGGGHNQPQHF. The CDR3 nucleotides read TGTGCCTGGGGCGGGGGTCACAATCAGCCCCAGCATTTT. The whole variable domain, remainder taken from reference TRBV30 and TRBJ1-5, is SQTIHQWPATLVQPVGSPLSLECTVEGTSNPNLYWYRQAAGRGLQLLFYSVGIGQISSEVPQNLSASRPQDRQFILSSKKLLLSDSGFYLCAWGGGHNQPQHFGDGTRLSIL.

The V call is TRBV4-3, the J call TRBJ2-2, with 9 bases fitting TRBD1. There are 20 residues in the CDR3. CDR1 is LGHNA, CDR2 YSLEER, per germline. Trimming at V came to 0 bases and at J to 3 bases, leaving 14 bases not matched to a gene. In DNA form, the CDR3 reads TGCGCCAGCAGCCAAGAGTCCCCTCTTCGACAGGGGGGCTACACCGGGGAGCTGTTTTTT. It yields the protein CASSQESPLRQGGYTGELFF.

The chain employs TRBV9 and TRBJ1-2, with 11 bases matching TRBD1. The CDR3 length is 16 residues. CDR1 is SGDLS, CDR2 YYNGEE, per germline. After removal of 3 bases from V and 7 bases from J, the junction contained 11 bases not matched to a gene. CDR3 sequence reads: CASSGGTGQGVAGYTF. In DNA form, the CDR3 reads TGTGCCAGCAGCGGGGGTACGGGACAGGGGGTCGCTGGCTACACCTTC.